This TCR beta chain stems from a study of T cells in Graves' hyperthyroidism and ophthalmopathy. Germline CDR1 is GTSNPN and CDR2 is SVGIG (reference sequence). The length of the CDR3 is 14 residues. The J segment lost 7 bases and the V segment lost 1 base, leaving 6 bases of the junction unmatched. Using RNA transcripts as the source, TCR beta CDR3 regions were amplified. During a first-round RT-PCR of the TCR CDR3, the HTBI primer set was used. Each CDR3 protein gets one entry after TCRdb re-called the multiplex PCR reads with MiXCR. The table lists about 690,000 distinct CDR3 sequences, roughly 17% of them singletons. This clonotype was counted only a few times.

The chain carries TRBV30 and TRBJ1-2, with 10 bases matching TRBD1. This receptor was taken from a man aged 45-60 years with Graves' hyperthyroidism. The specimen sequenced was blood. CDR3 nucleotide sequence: TGTGCCTGGAGTGGGGACAGGGGAGGTTTTGGCTACACCTTC. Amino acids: CAWSGDRGGFGYTF.